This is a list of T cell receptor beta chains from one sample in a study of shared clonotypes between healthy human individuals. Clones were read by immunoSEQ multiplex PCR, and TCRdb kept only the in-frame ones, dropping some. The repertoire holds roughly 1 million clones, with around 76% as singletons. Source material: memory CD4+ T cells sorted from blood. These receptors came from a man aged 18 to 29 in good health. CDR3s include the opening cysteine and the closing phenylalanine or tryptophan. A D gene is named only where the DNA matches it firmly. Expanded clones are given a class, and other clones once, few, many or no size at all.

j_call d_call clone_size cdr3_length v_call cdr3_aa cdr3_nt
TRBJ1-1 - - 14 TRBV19 CASSGKGQNTEAFF TGTGCCAGTAGTGGGAAGGGACAGAACACTGAAGCTTTCTTT
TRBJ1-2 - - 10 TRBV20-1 CSASWGGYTF TGCAGTGCTAGTTGGGGGGGCTACACCTTC
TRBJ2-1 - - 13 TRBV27 CASSLNPPNEQFF TGTGCCAGCAGTTTAAATCCGCCAAATGAGCAGTTCTTC
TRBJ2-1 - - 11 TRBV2 CASRRDNEQFF TGTGCCAGCAGGCGGGATAATGAGCAGTTCTTC
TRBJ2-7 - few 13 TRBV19 CASSASPGNEQYF TGTGCCAGTAGTGCTAGCCCCGGGAACGAGCAGTACTTC
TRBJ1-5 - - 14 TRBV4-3 CASSQGSVNQPQHF TGCGCCAGCAGCCAGGGAAGCGTCAATCAGCCCCAGCATTTT
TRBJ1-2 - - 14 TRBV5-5 CASSPRYGNYGYTF TGTGCCAGCAGCCCAAGGTACGGCAACTATGGCTACACCTTC
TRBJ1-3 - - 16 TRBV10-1 CASSPNRAISGNTIYF TGCGCCAGCAGCCCTAATAGGGCCATCTCTGGAAACACCATATATTTT
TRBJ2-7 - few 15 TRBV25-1 CASSEGGSKTYEQYF TGTGCCAGCAGTGAAGGAGGAAGTAAAACCTACGAGCAGTACTTC
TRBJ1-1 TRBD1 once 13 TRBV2 CASSPDRVTEAFF TGTGCCAGCAGTCCGGACAGGGTCACTGAAGCTTTCTTT
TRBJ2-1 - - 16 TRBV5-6 CASSPLGAGRNNEQFF TGTGCCAGCAGCCCACTCGGGGCGGGGCGAAACAATGAGCAGTTCTTC
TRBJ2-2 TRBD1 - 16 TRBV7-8 CASSLATGANTGELFF TGTGCCAGCAGCTTAGCGACAGGGGCGAACACCGGGGAGCTGTTTTTT
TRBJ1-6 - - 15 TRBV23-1 CASSQSKGQRSPLHF TGCGCCAGCAGTCAATCGAAGGGTCAGCGTTCACCCCTCCACTTT
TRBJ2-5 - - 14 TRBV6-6 CASSPQGTKETQYF TGTGCCAGCAGTCCACAGGGTACGAAAGAGACCCAGTACTTC
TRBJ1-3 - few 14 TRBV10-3 CAISEAGSGNTIYF TGTGCCATCAGTGAGGCGGGGTCTGGAAACACCATATATTTT
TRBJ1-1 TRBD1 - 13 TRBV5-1 CASSSPGTAEAFF TGCGCCAGCAGCAGCCCTGGGACAGCTGAAGCTTTCTTT
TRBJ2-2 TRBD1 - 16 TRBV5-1 CASSPDRGQGTGELFF TGCGCCAGCAGCCCAGACAGGGGGCAAGGGACCGGGGAGCTGTTTTTT
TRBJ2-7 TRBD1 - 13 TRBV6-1 CASSEYRGYEQYF TGTGCCAGCAGTGAATACAGGGGGTACGAGCAGTACTTC
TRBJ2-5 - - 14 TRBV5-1 CASSLVLGGETQYF TGCGCCAGCAGCTTGGTGTTAGGGGGGGAGACCCAGTACTTC
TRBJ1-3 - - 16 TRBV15 CATSRGLARSGNTIYF TGTGCCACCAGCAGAGGACTGGCCCGCTCTGGAAACACCATATATTTT
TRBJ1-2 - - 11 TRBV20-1 CSASGGDGYTF TGCAGTGCTAGCGGGGGAGATGGCTACACCTTC
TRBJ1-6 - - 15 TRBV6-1 CASSEAAGYNSPLHF TGTGCCAGCAGTGAAGCCGCAGGGTATAATTCACCCCTCCACTTT
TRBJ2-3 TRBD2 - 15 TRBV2 CASSKGLAGTDTQYF TGTGCCAGCAGCAAAGGACTAGCGGGAACAGATACGCAGTATTTT
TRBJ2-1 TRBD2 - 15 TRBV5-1 CASRGSSGANNEQFF TGCGCCAGCAGAGGATCTAGCGGGGCTAACAATGAGCAGTTCTTC
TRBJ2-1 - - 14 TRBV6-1 CASSELASNNEQFF TGTGCCAGCAGTGAACTAGCGAGCAACAATGAGCAGTTCTTC
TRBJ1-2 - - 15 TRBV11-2 CASSPTWTEIYGYTF TGTGCCAGCAGCCCAACATGGACAGAAATCTATGGCTACACCTTC
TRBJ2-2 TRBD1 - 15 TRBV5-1 CASSLRGRGTGELFF TGCGCCAGCAGCTTAAGGGGGCGCGGCACCGGGGAGCTGTTTTTT
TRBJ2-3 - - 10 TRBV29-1 CSVFSQTQYF TGCAGCGTTTTCAGCCAAACGCAGTATTTT
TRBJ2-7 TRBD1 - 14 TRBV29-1 CSASTPGQGYEQYF TGCAGCGCTAGTACTCCGGGACAGGGCTACGAGCAGTACTTC
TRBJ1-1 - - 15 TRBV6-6 CASSYSGGPGTEAFF TGTGCCAGCAGTTACTCGGGAGGGCCAGGGACTGAAGCTTTCTTT
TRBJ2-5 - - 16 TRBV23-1 CASSSNGTLYQETQYF TGCGCCAGCAGTTCCAATGGCACACTGTACCAAGAGACCCAGTACTTC
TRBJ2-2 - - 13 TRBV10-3 CAISATSPGELFF TGTGCCATCAGTGCGACTTCCCCCGGGGAGCTGTTTTTT
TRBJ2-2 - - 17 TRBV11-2 CASSSPMGRGDTGELFF TGTGCCAGCAGCTCCCCCATGGGCAGGGGCGACACCGGGGAGCTGTTTTTT
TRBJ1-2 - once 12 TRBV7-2 CASSFRVYGYTF TGTGCCAGCAGCTTCAGGGTCTATGGCTACACCTTC
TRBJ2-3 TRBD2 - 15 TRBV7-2 CASSLTSGSTDTQYF TGTGCCAGCAGCTTAACTAGCGGGAGCACAGATACGCAGTATTTT
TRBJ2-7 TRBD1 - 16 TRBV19 CASSMPPGQADYEQYF TGTGCCAGTAGTATGCCCCCGGGACAGGCTGACTACGAGCAGTACTTC
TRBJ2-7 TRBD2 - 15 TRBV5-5 CASSLLADYTYEQYF TGTGCCAGCAGCCTTCTAGCGGATTACACCTACGAGCAGTACTTC
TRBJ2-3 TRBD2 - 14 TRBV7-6 CASSSGLAADTQYF TGTGCCAGCAGCTCGGGACTAGCAGCAGATACGCAGTATTTT
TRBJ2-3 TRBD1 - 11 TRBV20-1 CSANRQGTQYF TGCAGTGCTAATCGACAGGGAACGCAGTATTTT
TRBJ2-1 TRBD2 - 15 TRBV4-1 CASSPLAGGRNEQFF TGCGCCAGCAGCCCCCTAGCGGGGGGGCGAAATGAGCAGTTCTTC
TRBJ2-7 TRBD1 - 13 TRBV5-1 CASSRGQGDEQYF TGCGCCAGCAGCCGGGGACAGGGGGACGAGCAGTACTTC
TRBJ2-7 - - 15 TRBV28 CASWSAAAARDEQYF TGTGCCAGCTGGTCTGCGGCGGCAGCCAGGGACGAGCAGTACTTC
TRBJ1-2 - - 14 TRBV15 CATSRGRQSDGYTF TGTGCCACCAGCAGAGGTCGACAGTCGGATGGCTACACCTTC
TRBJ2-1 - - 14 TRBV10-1 CASSDSYSYNEQFF TGCGCCAGCAGTGACAGTTACTCCTACAATGAGCAGTTCTTC
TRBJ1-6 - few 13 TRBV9 CASRGQGNSPLHF TGTGCCAGCAGGGGGCAGGGGAATTCACCCCTCCACTTT
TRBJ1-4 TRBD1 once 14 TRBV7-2 CASSQGAYNEKLFF TGTGCCAGCAGCCAGGGGGCCTATAATGAAAAACTGTTTTTT
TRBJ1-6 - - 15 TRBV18 CASSPGGEVNSPLHF TGTGCCAGCTCACCAGGGGGAGAGGTTAATTCACCCCTCCACTTT